These 9 T cell receptor beta chains came from one sample sequenced in a study of blood T cell repertoires in COVID-19. Data came from immunoSEQ multiplex PCR; TCRdb stores just in-frame clones and leaves some out. The table shows over 450,000 clones, with about 91% occurring only once. The sequencing input was peripheral blood. The receptors shown here come from a man aged 18-30 years with COVID-19, enrolled during active disease.

The genes are TRBV15 and TRBJ1-2; TRBD1 matches at 9 bases. The CDR3 length is 15 residues. With 5 bases clipped from V and 4 bases from J, the junction kept 8 bases outside the gene matches. The V gene's germline CDR1 is LNHNV and CDR2 YYDKDF (reference sequence). CDR3 DNA sequence: TGTGCCACCAGCGGGAACAGGGGGCTGAGCTATGGCTACACCTTC. Its translation: CATSGNRGLSYGYTF. Using reference TRBV15 and TRBJ1-2 for the parts outside the CDR3, the full variable domain is DAMVIQNPRYQVTQFGKPVTLSCSQTLNHNVMYWYQQKSSQAPKLLFHYYDKDFNNEADTPDNFQSRRPNTSFCFLDIRSPGLGDTAMYLCATSGNRGLSYGYTFGSGTRLTVV.

The chain links TRBV27 to TRBJ2-7; 7 bases match TRBD2. After removal of 6 bases from V and 6 bases from J, the junction contained 11 bases not matched to a gene. This CDR3 region has 14 residues. CDR1 is MNHEY, CDR2 SMNVEV, per germline (reference sequence). The CDR3 loop is CASRPGTTLSEQYF. The DNA of the CDR3 is TGTGCCAGCAGGCCCGGGACTACCTTATCCGAGCAGTACTTC.

As regards this clone: Other DNA sequences in the same sample also yield this CDR3. V is TRBV5-4 and J is TRBJ2-1, with D tentatively TRBD1 (5 bases). The V end lost 0 bases, the J end lost 0 bases, and 7 bases lay between the germline ends. Germline assignment: CDR1 SGHNT and CDR2 YYREEE (reference sequence). The CDR3 extends over 15 amino acids. The CDR3 loop is CASSLDRSSYNEQFF. The CDR3 DNA follows: TGTGCCAGCAGCTTGGACAGGAGCTCCTACAATGAGCAGTTCTTC.

In this sample, this clone turned up once. The chain carries TRBV12-3 or TRBV12-4 and TRBJ1-1; TRBD1 aligns across 8 bases. J was trimmed by 11 bases and V by 5 bases; bases with no gene match: 10. CDR3 size: 13 residues. For the CDR3, the DNA is TGTGCCAGCAGTGACCGACAGGGGCGCGGGGCTTTCTTT. It encodes CASSDRQGRGAFF.

The chain uses TRBV5-8 and TRBJ2-2; TRBD2 matches 10 bases. This CDR3 region has 19 residues. Germline-derived CDR1 and CDR2 are SGHTS and YDEGEE. V trimming: 3 bases; J trimming: 4 bases; junction bases outside the gene matches: 15. The CDR3 bases are TGTGCCAGCAGCTCCTTTGGGCTAGCGGGAGCGTCGCGCACCGGGGAGCTGTTTTTT. It specifies CASSSFGLAGASRTGELFF.

The chain has TRBV3-1 (or the pseudogene TRBV3-2) and TRBJ1-2, with no clear D. The CDR3 totals 11 residues. The V end lost 1 base, the J end lost 10 bases, and 7 bases lay between the germline ends. CDR1 and CDR2 (germline): LGHDT, YNNKEL (reference sequence). For the CDR3, the DNA is TGTGCCAGCAGCCAAGGGGAGAACTACACCTTC. It encodes CASSQGENYTF.

This rearrangement joins TRBV19 to TRBJ1-2, with TRBD1 as a possible D gene (6 bases). The V end lost 4 bases, the J end lost 3 bases, and 15 bases lay between the germline ends. Per germline, CDR1 LNHDA and CDR2 SQIVND (reference sequence). This CDR3 spans 15 amino acids. The CDR3 DNA reads as TGTGCCAGTAGTACGACAGGAAATGCTTACTATGGCTACACCTTC. The encoded protein is CASSTTGNAYYGYTF. Filled out from reference TRBV19 and TRBJ1-2, the complete variable domain reads DGGITQSPKYLFRKEGQNVTLSCEQNLNHDAMYWYRQDPGQGLRLIYYSQIVNDFQKGDIAEGYSVSREKKESFPLTVTSAQKNPTAFYLCASSTTGNAYYGYTFGSGTRLTVV.

This clone was counted once. The chain links TRBV24-1 to TRBJ2-1, with D hard to call. CDR1 and CDR2 from the germline V gene are KGHDR and SFDVKD. With 4 bases removed from V and 6 bases from J, the gap between germline ends came to 9 bases. The CDR3 contains 13 residues. The CDR3 DNA sequence: TGTGCCACCAGTGACCTTGTAATCAATGAGCAGTTCTTC. This translates into CATSDLVINEQFF.

This sequence joins TRBV5-4 and TRBJ2-1, with TRBD2 identical over 10 bases. The CDR3 is 14 residues long. The junction had 2 bases not matched to a gene; V was cut back by 0 bases and J by 8 bases. Germline lookup yields CDR1 SGHNT and CDR2 YYREEE (reference sequence). CDR3 sequence (DNA): TGTGCCAGCAGCTTGGCTAGCGGGGGAGATGAGCAGTTCTTC. Its protein is CASSLASGGDEQFF.